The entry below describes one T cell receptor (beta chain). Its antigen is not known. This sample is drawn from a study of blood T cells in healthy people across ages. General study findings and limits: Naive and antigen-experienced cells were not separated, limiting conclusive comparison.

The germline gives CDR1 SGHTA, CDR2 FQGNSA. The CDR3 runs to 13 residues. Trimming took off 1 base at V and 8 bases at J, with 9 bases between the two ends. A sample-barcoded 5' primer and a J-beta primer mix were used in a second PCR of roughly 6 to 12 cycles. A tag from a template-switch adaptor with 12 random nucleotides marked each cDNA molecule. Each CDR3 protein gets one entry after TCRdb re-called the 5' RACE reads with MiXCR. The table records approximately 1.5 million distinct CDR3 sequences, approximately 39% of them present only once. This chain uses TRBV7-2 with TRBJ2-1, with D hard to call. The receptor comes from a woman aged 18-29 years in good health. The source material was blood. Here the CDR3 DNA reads TGTGCCAGCAGCTTAGGATCGCGGTATGAGCAGTTCTTC. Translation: CASSLGSRYEQFF.